The source of this T cell receptor beta chain is a study of shared clonotypes between healthy human individuals. Per germline, CDR1 SNHLY and CDR2 FYNNEI. There are 14 residues in the CDR3. The V gene lost 6 bases and the J gene lost 3 bases, with 12 bases spanning the gap. Sequencing used immunoSEQ multiplex PCR; TCRdb keeps in-frame clones, though not all of them. The sample contains 2.5 million or so clones, approximately 92% of which appear only once. This receptor was obtained from a man aged 18 to 30 in good health. The specimen sequenced was naive CD4+ T cells sorted from blood. Subset meaning: CD45RA+ positively selected. The chain uses TRBV2 and TRBJ2-1, with D possibly being TRBD2 (5 bases). As DNA, the CDR3 is TGTGCCAGCAGCCCTACGGGGATCTACAATGAGCAGTTCTTC. Translating it yields CASSPTGIYNEQFF.